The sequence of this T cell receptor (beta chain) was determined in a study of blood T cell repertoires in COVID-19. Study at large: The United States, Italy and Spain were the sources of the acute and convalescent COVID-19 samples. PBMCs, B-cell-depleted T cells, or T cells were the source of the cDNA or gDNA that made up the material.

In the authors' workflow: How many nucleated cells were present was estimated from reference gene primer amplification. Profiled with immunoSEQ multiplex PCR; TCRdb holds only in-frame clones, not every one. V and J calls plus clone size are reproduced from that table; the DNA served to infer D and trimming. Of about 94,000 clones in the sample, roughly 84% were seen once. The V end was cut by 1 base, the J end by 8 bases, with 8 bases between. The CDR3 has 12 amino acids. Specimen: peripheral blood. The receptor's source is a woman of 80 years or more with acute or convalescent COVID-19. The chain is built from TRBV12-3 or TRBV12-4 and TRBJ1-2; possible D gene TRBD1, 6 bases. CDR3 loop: CASSLDRAGYTF. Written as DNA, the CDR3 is TGTGCCAGCAGTTTAGACAGGGCGGGCTACACCTTC.